These 23 T cell receptor beta chains were all obtained from the same sample, sequenced in a study of blood T cells in healthy people across ages. A sample-barcoded 5' primer and a J-beta primer mix were used in a second PCR of roughly 6 to 11 cycles. TCRdb re-analysed the 5' RACE reads in MiXCR, keeping a single row per CDR3 protein. The sample holds about 650,000 distinct CDR3 sequences, about 32% seen once. Sequencing was done on a sample of blood. The source is a woman of 80 years or more in good health.

This clonotype occurred many times. The V call is TRBV20-1, the J call TRBJ1-2; D is undetermined. Trimming removed 4 bases from V and 4 bases from J, with 10 bases in between. This CDR3 is built from 12 residues. Per germline, CDR1 DFQATT and CDR2 SNEGSKA (reference sequence). The CDR3 loop reads CSATTSVYGYTF. The CDR3, as DNA: TGCAGTGCTACGACCTCCGTCTATGGCTACACCTTC.

This rearrangement joins TRBV19 to TRBJ2-1; possible D gene TRBD2, 7 bases. Germline-derived CDR1 and CDR2 are LNHDA and SQIVND (reference sequence). The CDR3 consists of 16 residues. Trimming removed 4 bases at V and 0 bases at J, with 13 bases between. The CDR3 DNA follows: TGTGCCAGTAGTACGGCGGGGGCTAGCTCCTACAATGAGCAGTTCTTC. This codes for CASSTAGASSYNEQFF.

About this clonotype itself: This may come from a read error, since a much larger clone is one base off. This sequence joins TRBV4-2 and TRBJ2-3; 9 nucleotides align to TRBD2. The trim removed 4 bases at V and 7 bases at J, leaving 12 bases unmatched. The CDR3 sequence is 16 residues long. The germline V gene encodes CDR1 LGHNA and CDR2 YNFKEQ. DNA for the CDR3: TGTGCCAGCAGCCGTAGCCTAGCGGGATTATGGAATACGCAGTATTTT. This translates into CASSRSLAGLWNTQYF.

This clonotype occurred many times. Here the CDR3 DNA reads TGTGCCAGCAGCAATCCTGGGACTAGCGGGTACAATGAGCAGTTCTTC. This translates into CASSNPGTSGYNEQFF. The rearrangement links TRBV7-2 to TRBJ2-1; 12 positions match TRBD2. The CDR3 has 16 residues. The J segment lost 4 bases and the V segment lost 5 bases, leaving 6 bases of the junction unmatched. In germline, CDR1 is SGHTA, CDR2 FQGNSA.

The CDR3 region is CASRQTGNTEAFF. DNA for the CDR3: TGTGCCAGCAGGCAGACAGGGAACACTGAAGCTTTCTTT. The chain carries TRBV5-5 and TRBJ1-1; D perhaps matches TRBD1 (6 bases). The V gene's germline CDR1 is SGHKS and CDR2 YYEKEE (reference sequence). The V end was cut by 5 bases, the J end by 1 base, with 9 bases between. The CDR3 has 13 residues.

J is TRBJ2-5 and V is TRBV12-3 or TRBV12-4; D is unresolved. This CDR3 contains 12 residues. V was clipped by 6 bases and J by 4 bases, with 9 bases between them. This CDR3 reads CASRASRETQYF. The DNA for the CDR3 is TGTGCCAGCAGGGCTAGTCGAGAGACCCAGTACTTC.

A remark on this clonotype: With a much larger clone just one base away, this may be a read error. The V call is TRBV27, the J call TRBJ2-7; 9 nucleotides align to TRBD1. This CDR3 contains 16 residues. Per the germline V gene, CDR1 is MNHEY and CDR2 is SMNVEV (reference sequence). V lost 0 bases and J lost 5; bases outside the gene matches: 8. CDR3 amino acids: CASSLSPPGQGHEQYF. As DNA, the CDR3 is TGTGCCAGCAGTTTATCGCCCCCGGGACAGGGCCACGAGCAGTACTTC.

V and J are TRBV20-1 and TRBJ2-5; D may be TRBD2 (6 bases). This CDR3 region has 16 residues. The V end lost 0 bases, the J end lost 5 bases, and 19 bases lay between the germline ends. Per germline, CDR1 DFQATT and CDR2 SNEGSKA (reference sequence). The CDR3 coding sequence is TGCAGTGCTAGAGATGCGCGAGTAGGGAGGCGCGAGACCCAGTACTTC. Residues: CSARDARVGRRETQYF.

The CDR3 nucleotides read TGCGCCAGCAGCCAAGATGCCAGGAGCCCCTATGGCTACACCTTC. This encodes CASSQDARSPYGYTF. V and J are TRBV4-1 and TRBJ1-2; D is unclear. Germline V gene lookup returns CDR1 MGHRA and CDR2 YSYEKL. With 0 bases removed from V and 4 bases from J, the gap between germline ends came to 12 bases. The CDR3 consists of 15 residues.

J is TRBJ1-2 and V is TRBV2; D is ambiguous. CDR3 length: 13 amino acids. Trimming stripped 3 bases from V and 5 bases from J, with 10 bases between. From germline, CDR1 is SNHLY and CDR2 FYNNEI. The CDR3 reads CASSERGTYGYTF. CDR3 nucleotide sequence: TGTGCCAGCAGTGAGCGGGGAACTTATGGCTACACCTTC.

This clonotype was detected ten times or more. The rearrangement uses TRBV21-1 and TRBJ2-7. TRBV21-1 is given as a pseudogene. The CDR3 runs 13 residues. CDR3 amino acids: CATKSRPSYEQYF. In DNA, the CDR3 is TGTGCCACCAAATCGCGTCCCTCCTACGAGCAGTACTTC.

This clonotype was observed at least ten times. Here the CDR3 reads CSARGLAGSYNEQFF. The CDR3 nucleotides are TGCAGTGCGAGGGGACTAGCGGGGTCCTACAATGAGCAGTTCTTC. V and J are TRBV20-1 and TRBJ2-1, with TRBD2 identical over 13 bases. Germline V lookup: CDR1 DFQATT, CDR2 SNEGSKA (reference sequence). The CDR3 totals 15 residues. J lost 1 base, V lost 6 bases, and 3 bases had no gene match.

The chain has TRBV27 and TRBJ2-5, with TRBD2 matching over 10 bases. The last part of the DNA fits TRBJ2-7 better; the J call may be wrong. CDR3 length: 13 amino acids. Germline CDR1 and CDR2: MNHEY and SMNVEV (reference sequence). The CDR3 sequence is CASSPSGSYEQYF. The CDR3 DNA is TGTGCCAGCAGTCCTAGCGGGAGCTACGAGCAGTACTTC.

The chain links TRBV7-2 to TRBJ1-3; 7 bases agree with TRBD1. Trimming took 6 bases from V and 4 from J; bases not matched to a gene: 6. The CDR3 sequence is 14 residues long. Germline CDR1 is SGHTA and CDR2 is FQGNSA. The CDR3 nucleotides are TGTGCCAGCAGTCCCGGGACAGTCGGAAACACCATATATTTT. Protein sequence: CASSPGTVGNTIYF.

This clonotype came up many times. The V gene is TRBV18, the J gene TRBJ2-6; D call uncertain. The V end lost 5 bases, the J end lost 0 bases, and 14 bases lay between the germline ends. The germline CDR1 and CDR2 sequences are KGHSH and LQKENI. This CDR3 has 17 amino acids. For the CDR3, the DNA is TGTGCCAGCTCATCTTTAGGACGGAACTCTGGGGCCAACGTCCTGACTTTC. Translated: CASSSLGRNSGANVLTF.

The V gene is TRBV10-3, the J gene TRBJ1-6, with 12 bases that match TRBD1. V shed 7 bases and J 8 bases; nucleotides not matched to a gene: 6. Germline-derived CDR1 and CDR2 are ENHRY and SYGVKD. The CDR3 loop spans 15 amino acids. The chain's CDR3 is CAITRDRGRDSPLHF. The CDR3 DNA is TGTGCCATCACCAGGGACAGGGGGCGGGATTCACCCCTCCACTTT.

This clonotype was found many times. The chain employs TRBV20-1 and TRBJ1-5; possibly TRBD1 for D (6 bases). Trimming took off 6 bases at V and 7 bases at J, with 19 bases between the two ends. CDR1 is DFQATT and CDR2 is SNEGSKA in the germline V gene (reference sequence). The CDR3 has 14 amino acids. This CDR3 is CSAQGQGGQQPQHF. The CDR3 DNA follows: TGCAGTGCCCAGGGACAAGGGGGGCAACAGCCCCAGCATTTT.

This clonotype has a count of ten or more. The rearrangement uses TRBV5-1 and TRBJ2-1, with D possibly being TRBD1 (6 bases). CDR3 length equals 13 residues. V lost 7 bases and J lost 8, with 16 bases in between. Germline CDR1 and CDR2: SGHRS and YFSETQ. CDR3 residues: CASSEGVTDEQFF. The CDR3 coding sequence is TGCGCCAGCTCAGAGGGGGTGACTGATGAGCAGTTCTTC.

The chain combines TRBV30 with TRBJ2-1, with D possibly matching TRBD2 (6 bases). Trimming left V 0 bases short and J 6 bases short, with 18 bases between. Germline CDR1 GTSNPN, CDR2 SVGIG (reference sequence). The CDR3 runs to 16 residues. The CDR3 protein is CAWSVSVGTSLNEQFF. The CDR3 coding sequence is TGTGCCTGGAGTGTAAGCGTTGGGACTTCCCTCAATGAGCAGTTCTTC.

At least ten counts were recorded for this clonotype. The V call is TRBV25-1, the J call TRBJ2-7; D may be TRBD2 (5 bases). Between the trimmed V and J ends, which lost 1 base and 2 bases, there was a span of 9 bases. Germline V gene sequence: CDR1 MGHDK, CDR2 SYGVNS. CDR3 length: 14 residues. DNA for the CDR3: TGTGCCAGCAGTGAATCAGCGGTTACCTACGAGCAGTACTTC. Its translation is CASSESAVTYEQYF.

This clonotype was found a few times. The J gene is TRBJ2-6, the V gene TRBV6-2 or TRBV6-3, with 7 bases matching TRBD2. Trimming at V came to 2 bases and at J to 0 bases, leaving 22 bases not matched to a gene. In germline, CDR1 is MNHEY, CDR2 SVGEGT. CDR3 length: 23 amino acids. CDR3 nucleotide sequence: TGTGCCAGCAGTTACCCTCCCGTTGGGCGGGGAGGGCCCGTACTCTCTGGGGCCAACGTCCTGACTTTC. It yields the protein CASSYPPVGRGGPVLSGANVLTF.

The rearrangement joins TRBV18 to TRBJ1-2, with D tentatively TRBD1 (5 bases). Between the trimmed V and J ends, which lost 0 bases and 5 bases, there was a span of 10 bases. CDR3 length: 14 residues. From germline, CDR1 is KGHSH and CDR2 LQKENI. CDR3 sequence reads: CASSPPIQGYGYTF. DNA of the CDR3: TGTGCCAGCTCACCACCAATCCAGGGTTATGGCTACACCTTC.

Ten or more counts support this clonotype. The gene calls are TRBV12-3 or TRBV12-4 and TRBJ1-6; tentatively, D is TRBD1 (6 bases). V was clipped by 2 bases and J by 7 bases, with 9 bases between them. This CDR3 contains 14 residues. The CDR3 DNA reads as TGTGCCAGCAGTTTAACAGGGAAGAATTCACCCCTCCACTTT. This translates into CASSLTGKNSPLHF.